This entry describes one T cell receptor (beta chain). Antigen unknown. The data were taken from a study of T cell responses to AZD1222 COVID-19 vaccine. Study-wide results and caveats: Per reports, nearly half of all spike-specific TCRs target regions that are unmutated in variants. Donors, mostly white British, included more females; clonal diversity was possibly underestimated. Spike-wide vaccine-associated CD4 TCRs dominated at 160-218 and 743-854. At baseline, seropositivity was found in only a handful of AZD1222 recipients.

TCRdb keeps only in-frame clones here, not all; method: immunoSEQ multiplex PCR. The repertoire holds some 140,000 clones, with about 93% as singletons. V trimming: 5 bases; J trimming: 8 bases; junction bases outside the gene matches: 7. CDR3 length equals 13 residues. Germline V gives CDR1 SEHNR, CDR2 FQNEAQ (reference sequence). The rearrangement joins TRBV7-9 to TRBJ1-1; 8 bases are shared with TRBD1. Sequencing used peripheral blood, obtained on day 0 of AZD1222 vaccination. The receptor was isolated from an adult in good health. CDR3 DNA sequence: TGTGCCAGCAGCCTCGACAGGGGTACCGAAGCTTTCTTT. It specifies CASSLDRGTEAFF.